This TCR beta chain stems from a study of radiation and T cells in renal cell carcinoma. Across the study: Nephrectomy followed 15 Gy stereotactic body radiation by 4 weeks. Study findings and constraints: From baseline, blood top tumor clonotypes peaked at 2 weeks post-radiation.

This clone was seen once. The antigen is undetermined. Time point denoted: baseline pretreatment blood. Treatment of the sample: 15 Gy SBRT to primary tumor, nephrectomy 4 weeks later. Clear cell pathology was present in this patient's renal cell carcinoma. Some clones are missing from TCRdb's copy, which holds only in-frame ones; the method was immunoSEQ multiplex PCR. Among 140,000 or so clones listed, around nine tenths were seen once. The V gene's germline CDR1 is SGHRS and CDR2 YFSETQ. This CDR3 region has 14 residues. Trimming took off 4 bases at V and 4 bases at J, with 14 bases between the two ends.

The receptor comes from a woman in her fifties or sixties with renal cell carcinoma. The material was blood, obtained from a patient whose treatment included radiotherapy and nephrectomy. The V call is TRBV5-1, the J call TRBJ1-2; D unresolved. The CDR3 loop is CASSAGLTGYGYTF. The CDR3 nucleotides are TGCGCCAGCAGCGCCGGACTTACGGGCTATGGCTACACCTTC.